This TCR beta chain was identified during a study of T cells in localized non-small cell lung cancer. General study points: Longer overall survival was associated with a higher density of T cells in the blood. One tumor region alone was sequenced, and heterogeneity therefore remains possible. Tumor showed lower T cell clonality than uninvolved adjacent lung, where it was highest. A median around 57 of the top 100 tumor clones appeared in adjacent lung.

The CDR3 sequence is 14 residues long. V lost 0 bases and J lost 7; bases outside the gene matches: 6. Germline values: CDR1 LNHNV, CDR2 YYDKDF (reference sequence). TCRdb's copy holds only in-frame clones and misses some; the assay was immunoSEQ multiplex PCR. The table has about 78,000 clones, 84% seen once. A remark on this clone: Its antigen remains unidentified.

The sequence was collected from a man between 40 and 75 years old with stage I lung adenocarcinoma. The chain joins TRBV15 to TRBJ2-7, with TRBD2 identical over 7 bases. The sample in question was peripheral blood, obtained before any cancer treatment. The CDR3 DNA is TGTGCCACCAGCAGAGATCCGGGGGGAAGGGAGCAGTACTTC. Translation: CATSRDPGGREQYF.